Here is one T cell receptor beta chain with its context. No antigen is known for it. This specimen belongs to a study of response to subunit inactivated influenza vaccine. TCRdb re-called the RT-PCR reads with MiXCR, one entry per CDR3 protein. The sample carries approximately 290,000 distinct CDR3 sequences, approximately 21% recorded once. Study-wide points: There was a suggestion from the authors that each seasonal influenza vaccination recruits few new T cells.

This receptor was identified in a man in his fifties or sixties who received an inactivated influenza vaccine. The sample here was PBMCs from blood, taken less than 22 months after vaccination.

The CDR3 DNA follows: TGTGCCACCAGCAGGGCAGCCATGAACACTGAAGCTTTCTTT. This translates into CATSRAAMNTEAFF. The chain carries TRBV15 and TRBJ1-1; D gene ambiguous. This CDR3 region has 14 residues. Germline V gene sequence: CDR1 LNHNV, CDR2 YYDKDF (reference sequence). V lost 3 bases and J lost 0, with 8 bases in between.